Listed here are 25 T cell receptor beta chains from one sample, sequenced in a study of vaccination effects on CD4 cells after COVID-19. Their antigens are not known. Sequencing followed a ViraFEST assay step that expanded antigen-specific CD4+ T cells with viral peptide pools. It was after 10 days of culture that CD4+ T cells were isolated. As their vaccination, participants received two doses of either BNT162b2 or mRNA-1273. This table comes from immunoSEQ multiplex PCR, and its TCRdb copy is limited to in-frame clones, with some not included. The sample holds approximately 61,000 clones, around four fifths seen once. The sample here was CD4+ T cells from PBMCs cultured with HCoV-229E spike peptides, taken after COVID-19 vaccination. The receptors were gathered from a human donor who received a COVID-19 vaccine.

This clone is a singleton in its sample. The CDR3 protein is CASSLGQRNTGELFF. CDR3 sequence (DNA): TGTGCCAGCAGTCTGGGACAAAGGAACACCGGGGAGCTGTTTTTT. The genes are TRBV6-5 and TRBJ2-2, with D tentatively TRBD1 (6 bases). Between the trimmed V and J ends, which lost 5 bases and 1 base, there was a span of 11 bases. From germline, CDR1 is MNHEY and CDR2 SVGAGI. The CDR3 runs 15 residues.

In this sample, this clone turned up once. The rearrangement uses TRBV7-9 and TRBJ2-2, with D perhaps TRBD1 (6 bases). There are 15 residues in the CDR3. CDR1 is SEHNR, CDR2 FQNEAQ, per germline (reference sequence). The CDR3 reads CATPYRDMNTGELFF. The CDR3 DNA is TGTGCAACTCCTTACCGGGACATGAACACCGGGGAGCTGTTTTTT.

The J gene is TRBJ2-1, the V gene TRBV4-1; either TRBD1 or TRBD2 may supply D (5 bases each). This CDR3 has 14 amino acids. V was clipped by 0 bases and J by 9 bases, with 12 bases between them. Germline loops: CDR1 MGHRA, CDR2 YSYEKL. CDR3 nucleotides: TGCGCCAGCAGCCAAGATCTACGGGGCCTTGAGCAGTTCTTC. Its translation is CASSQDLRGLEQFF.

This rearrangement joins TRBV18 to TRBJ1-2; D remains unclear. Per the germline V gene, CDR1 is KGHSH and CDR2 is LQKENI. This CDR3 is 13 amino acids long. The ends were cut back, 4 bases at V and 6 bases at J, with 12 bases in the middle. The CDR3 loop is CASSQRREDGYTF. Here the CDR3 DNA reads TGTGCCAGCTCACAACGAAGGGAGGATGGCTACACCTTC.

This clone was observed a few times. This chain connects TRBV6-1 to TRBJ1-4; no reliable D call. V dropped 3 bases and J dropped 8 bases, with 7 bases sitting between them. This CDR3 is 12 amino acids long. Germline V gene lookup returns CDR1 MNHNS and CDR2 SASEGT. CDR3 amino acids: CASSESQEKLFF. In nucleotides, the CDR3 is TGTGCCAGCAGTGAGTCTCAAGAAAAACTGTTTTTT.

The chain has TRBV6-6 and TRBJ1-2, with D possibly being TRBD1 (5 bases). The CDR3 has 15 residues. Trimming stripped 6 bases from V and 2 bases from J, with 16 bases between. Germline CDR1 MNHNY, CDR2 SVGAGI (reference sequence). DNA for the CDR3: TGTGCCAGCAGCAAGAGGCGGGGGGGAAACTATGGCTACACCTTC. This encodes CASSKRRGGNYGYTF.

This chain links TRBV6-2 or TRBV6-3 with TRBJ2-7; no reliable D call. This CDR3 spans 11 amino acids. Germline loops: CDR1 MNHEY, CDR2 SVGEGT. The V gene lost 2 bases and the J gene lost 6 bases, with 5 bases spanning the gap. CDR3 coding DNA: TGTGCCAGCAGTTACGGTCCCGAGCAGTACGTC. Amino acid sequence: CASSYGPEQYV.

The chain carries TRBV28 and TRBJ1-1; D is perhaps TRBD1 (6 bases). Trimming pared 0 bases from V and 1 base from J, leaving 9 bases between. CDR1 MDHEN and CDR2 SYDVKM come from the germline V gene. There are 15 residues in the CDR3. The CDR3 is CASSLWAGANTEAFF. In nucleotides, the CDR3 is TGTGCCAGCAGTTTATGGGCAGGGGCGAACACTGAAGCTTTCTTT.

CDR3 in DNA: TGTGCCAGCAGCCAAACCCCGACACCGCTATATGGCTACACCTTC. Translation gives CASSQTPTPLYGYTF. J is TRBJ1-2 and V is TRBV3-1 (or the pseudogene TRBV3-2); D gene ambiguous. This CDR3 is 15 amino acids long. Trimming cost V 2 bases and J 5 bases, with 15 bases left between them. Germline V gives CDR1 LGHDT, CDR2 YNNKEL (reference sequence).

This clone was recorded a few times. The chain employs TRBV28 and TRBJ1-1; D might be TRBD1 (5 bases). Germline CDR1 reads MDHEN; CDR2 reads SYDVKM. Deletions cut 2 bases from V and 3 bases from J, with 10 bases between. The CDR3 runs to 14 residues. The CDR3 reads CASSLQGSYTEAFF. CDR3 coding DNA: TGTGCCAGCAGTTTACAGGGTTCGTACACTGAAGCTTTCTTT.

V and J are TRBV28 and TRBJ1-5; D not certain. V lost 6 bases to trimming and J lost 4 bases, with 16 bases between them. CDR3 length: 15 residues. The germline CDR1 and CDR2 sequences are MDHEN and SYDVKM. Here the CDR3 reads CASRPNRATNQPQHF. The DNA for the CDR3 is TGTGCCAGCAGACCAAACAGAGCTACTAATCAGCCCCAGCATTTT.

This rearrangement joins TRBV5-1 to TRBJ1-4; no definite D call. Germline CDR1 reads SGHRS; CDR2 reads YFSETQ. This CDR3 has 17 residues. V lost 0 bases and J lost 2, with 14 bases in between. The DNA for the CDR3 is TGCGCCAGCAGCTTGGTAGGGTTTAAAGCGACTAATGAAAAACTGTTTTTT. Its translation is CASSLVGFKATNEKLFF.

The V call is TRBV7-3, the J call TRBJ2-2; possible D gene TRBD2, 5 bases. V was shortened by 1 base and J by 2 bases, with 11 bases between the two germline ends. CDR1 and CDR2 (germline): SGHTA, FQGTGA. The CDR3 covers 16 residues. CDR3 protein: CASSLMRAQNTGELFF. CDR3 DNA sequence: TGTGCCAGCAGCTTAATGAGGGCCCAAAACACCGGGGAGCTGTTTTTT.

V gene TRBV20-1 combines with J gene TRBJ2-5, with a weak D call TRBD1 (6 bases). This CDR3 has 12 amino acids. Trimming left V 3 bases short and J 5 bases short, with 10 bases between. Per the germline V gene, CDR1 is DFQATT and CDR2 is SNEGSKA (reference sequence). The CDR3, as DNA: TGCAGTGCTAGTCCCACAGGGGAGACCCAGTACTTC. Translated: CSASPTGETQYF.

Here the CDR3 DNA reads TGTGCCAGCAGTTCCCTGGGCCCGAGCGTGGAGACCCAGTACTTC. It encodes CASSSLGPSVETQYF. The chain recombines TRBV27 with TRBJ2-5; D is unresolved. V lost 4 bases and J 5 bases, leaving 17 bases between the germline ends. The length of the CDR3 is 15 residues. Germline-derived CDR1 and CDR2 are MNHEY and SMNVEV (reference sequence).

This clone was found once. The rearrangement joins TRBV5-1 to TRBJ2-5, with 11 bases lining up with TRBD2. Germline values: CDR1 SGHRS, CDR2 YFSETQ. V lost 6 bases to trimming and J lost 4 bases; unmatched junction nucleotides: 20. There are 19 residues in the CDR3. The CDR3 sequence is CASTPVRNLAGGIPETQYF. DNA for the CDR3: TGCGCCAGCACCCCTGTGCGGAATCTAGCGGGGGGTATCCCAGAGACCCAGTACTTC.

The CDR3 DNA is TGTGCCAGCAGTGACAGGGGGCGCACAGATACGCAGTATTTT. Translation: CASSDRGRTDTQYF. The chain has TRBV6-4 and TRBJ2-3; 7 nucleotides agree with TRBD1. CDR3 length: 14 residues. With V trimmed by 2 bases and J by 1 base, 0 bases remained unmatched. Germline CDR1 MRHNA, CDR2 SNTAGT.

CDR3 loop: CASSLTGREQYV. The CDR3 bases are TGTGCCAGCAGCCTAACAGGGCGTGAGCAGTACGTC. This chain uses TRBV5-5 with TRBJ2-7; D might be TRBD1 (6 bases). The V gene's germline CDR1 is SGHKS and CDR2 YYEKEE (reference sequence). This CDR3 region has 12 residues. Trimming took off 4 bases at V and 7 bases at J, with 12 bases between the two ends.

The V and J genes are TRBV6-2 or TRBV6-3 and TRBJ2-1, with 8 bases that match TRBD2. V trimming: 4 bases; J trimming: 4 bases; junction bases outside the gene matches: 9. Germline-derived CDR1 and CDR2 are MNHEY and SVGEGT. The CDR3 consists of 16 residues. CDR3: CASSLRSGGPYNEQFF. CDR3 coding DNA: TGTGCCAGCAGTTTACGGAGCGGGGGCCCTTACAATGAGCAGTTCTTC.

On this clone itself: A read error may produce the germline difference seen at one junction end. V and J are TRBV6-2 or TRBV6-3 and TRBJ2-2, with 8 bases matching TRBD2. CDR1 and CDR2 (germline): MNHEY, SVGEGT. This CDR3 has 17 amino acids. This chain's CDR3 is CATSGAGVIGNTGELFF. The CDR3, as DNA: TGTGCCACCAGTGGAGCGGGGGTGATTGGGAACACCGGGGAGCTGTTTTTT.

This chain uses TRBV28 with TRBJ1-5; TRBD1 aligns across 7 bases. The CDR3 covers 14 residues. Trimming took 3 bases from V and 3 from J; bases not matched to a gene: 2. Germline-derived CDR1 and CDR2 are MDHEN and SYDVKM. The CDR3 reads CASSFDRDNQPQHF. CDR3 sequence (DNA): TGTGCCAGCAGTTTCGACAGGGACAATCAGCCCCAGCATTTT. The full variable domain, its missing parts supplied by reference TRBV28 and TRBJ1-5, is DVKVTQSSRYLVKRTGEKVFLECVQDMDHENMFWYRQDPGLGLRLIYFSYDVKMKEKGDIPEGYSVSREKKERFSLILESASTNQTSMYLCASSFDRDNQPQHFGDGTRLSIL.

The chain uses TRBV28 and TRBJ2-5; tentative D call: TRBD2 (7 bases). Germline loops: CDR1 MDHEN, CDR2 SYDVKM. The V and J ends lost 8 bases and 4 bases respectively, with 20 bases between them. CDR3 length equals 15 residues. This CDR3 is CASGGGGARVETQYF. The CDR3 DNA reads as TGTGCCAGCGGCGGCGGGGGCGCGAGGGTAGAGACCCAGTACTTC. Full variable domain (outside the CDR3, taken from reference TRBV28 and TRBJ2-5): DVKVTQSSRYLVKRTGEKVFLECVQDMDHENMFWYRQDPGLGLRLIYFSYDVKMKEKGDIPEGYSVSREKKERFSLILESASTNQTSMYLCASGGGGARVETQYFGPGTRLLVL.

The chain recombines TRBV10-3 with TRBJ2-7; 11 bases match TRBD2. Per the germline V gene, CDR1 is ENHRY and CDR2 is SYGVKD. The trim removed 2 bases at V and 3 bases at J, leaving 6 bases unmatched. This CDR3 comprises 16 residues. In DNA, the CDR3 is TGTGCCATCAGTGAGAGATCAACTAGCGGGGGCTACGAGCAGTACGTC. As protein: CAISERSTSGGYEQYV.

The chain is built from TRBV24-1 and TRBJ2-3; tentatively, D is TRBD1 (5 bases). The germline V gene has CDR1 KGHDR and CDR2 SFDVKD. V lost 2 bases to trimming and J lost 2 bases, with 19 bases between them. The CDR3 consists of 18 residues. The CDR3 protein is CATSDSLDRMGHTDTQYF. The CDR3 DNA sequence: TGTGCCACCAGTGATTCCCTTGACAGAATGGGTCACACAGATACGCAGTATTTT.

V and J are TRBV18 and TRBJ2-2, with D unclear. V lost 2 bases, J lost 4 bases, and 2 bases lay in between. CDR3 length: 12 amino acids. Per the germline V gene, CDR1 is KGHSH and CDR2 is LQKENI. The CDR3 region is CASSPGTGELFF. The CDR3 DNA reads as TGTGCCAGCTCACCAGGCACCGGGGAGCTGTTTTTT.